Below, one TCR beta chain is given with its context. This sample was taken from a study of spatial heterogeneity in lung cancer. Overall study context: Sequence detection consistently recorded a greater number of beta-chain than alpha-chain sequences. Raw reads contained each unique TCR and UMI combination more than ten times on average.

One entry per CDR3 protein, called by TCRdb with MiXCR from the 5' RACE reads. This table has 15,000 or so distinct CDR3 sequences, about a fifth appearing once. Time point denoted: blood at routine non-recurrence follow-up after resection. Whole RNA came from tumor, nontumor lung or frozen PBMC and was sequenced without being sorted. The CDR3 has 15 residues. After removal of 7 bases from V and 1 base from J, the junction contained 9 bases not matched to a gene. Germline lookup yields CDR1 LGHDT and CDR2 YNNKEL (reference sequence). This specimen consisted of PBMCs, obtained at follow-up. The source is a male donor with early-stage non-small cell lung cancer. J is TRBJ2-5 and V is TRBV3-1; TRBD1 agrees at 7 bases. The CDR3 protein is CASTRQGVGQETQYF. In nucleotides, the CDR3 is TGTGCCAGCACCAGACAGGGAGTGGGCCAAGAGACCCAGTACTTC.